This T cell receptor (beta chain) was captured by sequencing in a study of blood T cell repertoires in COVID-19. Study information: Nucleic acid was either cDNA or gDNA, and it came from T cells, B-cell-depleted T cells, or PBMCs.

There are 12 residues in the CDR3. V was trimmed by 6 bases and J by 7 bases, leaving 9 bases between them. The germline gives CDR1 KGHDR, CDR2 SFDVKD. Across fewer than 25 US areas, participants ranged in age from 18 to 89 years. In the study's own analysis: The authors estimated nucleated cell counts from reference gene primer amplification. The table came from immunoSEQ multiplex PCR; TCRdb's copy has only in-frame clones and leaves some out. V and J calls and clone size are copied from that table; D and trimming were computed from the DNA. The sample has 250,000 to 300,000 clones, over 75% seen once.

Sequencing was carried out using PBMCs or T cells enriched from blood (not recorded which). The chain couples TRBV24-1 to TRBJ1-5, with TRBD1 as a possible D gene (6 bases). This clonotype originated in a woman in her twenties or thirties who had recovered from COVID-19. CDR3 in DNA: TGTGCCACCAGTTTACAGGGACAGCCCCAGCATTTT. It yields the protein CATSLQGQPQHF.